These 28 T cell receptor beta chains originate from one sample sequenced in a study of blood T cell repertoires in COVID-19. The table came from immunoSEQ multiplex PCR; TCRdb's copy has only in-frame clones and leaves some out. The sample holds 300,000 to 450,000 clones; more than 75% are singletons and the top ten take less than 2.5%. The sequencing sample was made of PBMCs or T cells enriched from blood (not recorded which). These receptors all stem from a man in his forties in a cohort exposed to, infected with or recovered from COVID-19 (not recorded which).

The J gene is TRBJ2-7, the V gene TRBV2, with 8 bases identical to TRBD1. CDR1 and CDR2 from the germline V gene are SNHLY and FYNNEI. V shed 5 bases, J shed 3 bases, and the junction held 3 bases outside the gene matches. The CDR3 is 13 residues long. The DNA for the CDR3 is TGTGCCAGCAGTCCGGGACAGGACTACGAGCAGTACTTC. Translating gives CASSPGQDYEQYF.

V and J are TRBV2 and TRBJ2-1, with 9 bases fitting TRBD2. Losses at the gene ends were 3 bases for V and 7 bases for J; bases not matched to a gene: 4. CDR3 length: 14 amino acids. Germline loops: CDR1 SNHLY, CDR2 FYNNEI. This CDR3 is CASSEREGLNEQFF. CDR3 nucleotides: TGTGCCAGCAGTGAGCGGGAGGGCCTTAATGAGCAGTTCTTC.

The chain recombines TRBV7-2 with TRBJ2-3, with 7 bases identical to TRBD2. Germline lookup yields CDR1 SGHTA and CDR2 FQGNSA. This CDR3 contains 13 residues. The V and J ends lost 3 bases and 5 bases, in that order; junction bases with no gene match: 2. The CDR3: CASSFQRGDTQYF. The CDR3 DNA follows: TGTGCCAGCAGCTTTCAGCGGGGAGATACGCAGTATTTT.

V gene TRBV3-1 (or the pseudogene TRBV3-2) combines with J gene TRBJ2-3; 13 nucleotides line up with TRBD2. Trimming cost V 3 bases and J 3 bases; bases outside gene matches: 6. CDR3 size: 17 residues. CDR1 is LGHDT, CDR2 YNNKEL, per germline (reference sequence). The CDR3 spells CASSQFTSGRGTDTQYF. For the CDR3, the DNA is TGTGCCAGCAGCCAGTTCACTAGCGGGAGGGGAACAGATACGCAGTATTTT.

V and J are TRBV5-1 and TRBJ2-1; 14 bases match TRBD2. After removal of 0 bases from V and 6 bases from J, the junction contained 14 bases not matched to a gene. The CDR3 spans 20 residues. Germline V gene lookup returns CDR1 SGHRS and CDR2 YFSETQ. CDR3 region: CASSLARGTSGSRQRNEQFF. The DNA for the CDR3 is TGCGCCAGCAGCTTGGCCCGAGGGACTAGCGGGAGCCGCCAACGCAATGAGCAGTTCTTC.

The rearrangement uses TRBV2 and TRBJ2-5; 13 nucleotides align to TRBD2. The CDR3 covers 15 residues. The junction had 7 bases not matched to a gene; V was cut back by 7 bases and J by 5 bases. Per germline, CDR1 SNHLY and CDR2 FYNNEI. CDR3 nucleotide sequence: TGTGCCAGCAAACGGACTAGCGGGAGTGGGGAGACCCAGTACTTC. Protein sequence: CASKRTSGSGETQYF.

The V gene is TRBV9, the J gene TRBJ2-5, with 10 nucleotides matching TRBD2. The CDR3 has 15 residues. The V and J ends lost 4 bases and 1 base, in that order; junction bases with no gene match: 4. The germline gives CDR1 SGDLS, CDR2 YYNGEE. The CDR3: CASSSTSGFQETQYF. The CDR3 DNA follows: TGTGCCAGCAGCTCGACTAGCGGGTTCCAAGAGACCCAGTACTTC. Drawing the rest from reference TRBV9 and TRBJ2-5, the complete variable domain is DSGVTQTPKHLITATGQRVTLRCSPRSGDLSVYWYQQSLDQGLQFLIQYYNGEERAKGNILERFSAQQFPDLHSELNLSSLELGDSALYFCASSSTSGFQETQYFGPGTRLLVL.

The V gene is TRBV5-5, the J gene TRBJ1-4, with 8 positions matching TRBD1. CDR3 length: 16 residues. Looked up from germline, CDR1 is SGHKS and CDR2 is YYEKEE (reference sequence). V was clipped by 2 bases and J by 2 bases; unmatched bases: 5. CDR3 region: CASSLGQGQTNEKLFF. The CDR3 region has the DNA TGTGCCAGCAGCTTAGGACAGGGACAGACTAATGAAAAACTGTTTTTT.

The chain carries TRBV5-1 and TRBJ2-7; 9 nucleotides match TRBD2. With 1 base clipped from V and 0 bases from J, the junction kept 5 bases outside the gene matches. Germline CDR1 and CDR2: SGHRS and YFSETQ. The CDR3 has 16 amino acids. CDR3 loop: CASSLLASGISYEQYF. CDR3 nucleotides: TGCGCCAGCAGCTTGCTGGCTAGCGGGATCTCCTACGAGCAGTACTTC.

This rearrangement joins TRBV7-3 to TRBJ1-2, with 9 positions matching TRBD1. CDR3 length: 15 residues. Trimming took 5 bases from V and 6 from J; bases not matched to a gene: 10. The germline CDR1 and CDR2 sequences are SGHTA and FQGTGA. This CDR3 is CASSPGTGRWDGYTF. The CDR3 nucleotides read TGTGCCAGCAGCCCCGGGACAGGGCGATGGGATGGCTACACCTTC.

The rearrangement links TRBV7-9 to TRBJ2-1; 12 bases are shared with TRBD2. The CDR3 runs 14 residues. J gave up 5 bases and V 6 bases, and 2 bases lay outside the gene matches. Germline V gives CDR1 SEHNR, CDR2 FQNEAQ (reference sequence). The CDR3 nucleotides are TGTGCCAGCAGTCGACTAGCGGGAGACAATGAGCAGTTCTTC. This gives the protein CASSRLAGDNEQFF.

The chain combines TRBV15 with TRBJ2-7; TRBD2 matches at 7 bases. CDR3 length equals 14 residues. Germline CDR1 LNHNV, CDR2 YYDKDF (reference sequence). Trimming cost V 2 bases and J 6 bases; bases outside gene matches: 7. CDR3 residues: CATSRRSGIGEQYF. CDR3 DNA: TGTGCCACCAGCAGAAGGAGCGGGATTGGCGAGCAGTACTTC.

The V gene is TRBV7-8, the J gene TRBJ2-5; 10 positions agree with TRBD2. The CDR3 spans 14 residues. The V segment lost 5 bases and the J segment 5 bases; nucleotides outside the gene matches: 5. Germline V lookup: CDR1 SGHVS, CDR2 FQNEAQ. CDR3 sequence reads: CASSPSGSRETQYF. The CDR3 DNA is TGTGCCAGCAGCCCTAGCGGGAGTCGGGAGACCCAGTACTTC.

The CDR3 DNA follows: TGTGCCAGCAGCCAAAATACAGCAGAGACCCAGTACTTC. Residues: CASSQNTAETQYF. This rearrangement joins TRBV14 to TRBJ2-5; no definite D call. The V gene's germline CDR1 is SGHDN and CDR2 FVKESK. The ends were cut back, 2 bases at V and 4 bases at J, with 8 bases in the middle. This CDR3 is 13 amino acids long. Together with reference TRBV14 and TRBJ2-5, the CDR3 gives the full variable domain: EAGVTQFPSHSVIEKGQTVTLRCDPISGHDNLYWYRRVMGKEIKFLLHFVKESKQDESGMPNNRFLAERTGGTYSTLKVQPAELEDSGVYFCASSQNTAETQYFGPGTRLLVL.

This chain links TRBV28 with TRBJ2-7; D might be TRBD2 (5 bases). The CDR3 contains 12 residues. V was clipped by 5 bases and J by 7 bases, with 12 bases between them. The germline CDR1 and CDR2 sequences are MDHEN and SYDVKM. The CDR3 DNA reads as TGTGCCAGCAGTCTAGCCTCGTGGGAGCAGTACTTC. Translating gives CASSLASWEQYF.

In regard to this clone: Sequence at one end of the junction differs from germline and may be a read error. The V gene is TRBV7-8, the J gene TRBJ2-1; the match to TRBD2 covers 11 bases. CDR1 and CDR2 (germline): SGHVS, FQNEAQ. The CDR3 extends over 13 amino acids. The CDR3, as DNA: TGTGCCAGCAGCCTAGCGGGGGGCAATGAGCAGTTCTTC. It codes for CASSLAGGNEQFF.

Only a few counts were recorded for this clone. The chain couples TRBV6-5 to TRBJ2-1; 8 nucleotides agree with TRBD2. The V gene end was trimmed by 11 bases and the J gene end by 9 bases; junction bases not matched to a gene: 9. The CDR3 is made up of 12 amino acids. The germline V gene encodes CDR1 MNHEY and CDR2 SVGAGI. In DNA, the CDR3 is TGTGCCGCCGGAGAAGCGGGAGTTGAGCAGTTCTTC. Translated: CAAGEAGVEQFF.

The V gene is TRBV12-5, the J gene TRBJ2-7; 7 nucleotides match TRBD2. The CDR3 totals 18 residues. The ends lost 0 bases at V and 3 bases at J; junction bases unmatched: 14. Germline lookup yields CDR1 LGHNT and CDR2 FRNRAP. CDR3 sequence (DNA): TGTGCTAGTGGTTTGGTTGGCCTCCGGGGAGGGTCTGACTACGAGCAGTACTTC. Protein sequence: CASGLVGLRGGSDYEQYF.

J is TRBJ1-2 and V is TRBV2, with 8 bases fitting TRBD1. V lost 7 bases to trimming and J lost 6 bases; unmatched junction nucleotides: 4. CDR3 length equals 12 residues. Germline assignment: CDR1 SNHLY and CDR2 FYNNEI. The CDR3 DNA reads TGTGCCAGCACCAGACAGGGGAATGGCTACACCTTC. It yields the protein CASTRQGNGYTF. The full variable domain, completed using reference TRBV2 and TRBJ1-2, is EPEVTQTPSHQVTQMGQEVILRCVPISNHLYFYWYRQILGQKVEFLVSFYNNEISEKSEIFDDQFSVERPDGSNFTLKIRSTKLEDSAMYFCASTRQGNGYTFGSGTRLTVV.

This clone was counted between two and nine times. The chain is built from TRBV27 and TRBJ2-1, with D perhaps matching TRBD2 (5 bases). The germline CDR1 and CDR2 sequences are MNHEY and SMNVEV (reference sequence). V lost 2 bases, J lost 2 bases, and 13 bases lay in between. This CDR3 is 16 amino acids long. Here the CDR3 reads CASSLVRALTYNEQFF. In DNA, the CDR3 is TGTGCCAGCAGTTTAGTGAGGGCCTTAACCTACAATGAGCAGTTCTTC.

The chain carries TRBV5-1 and TRBJ2-1, with 10 positions matching TRBD2. This CDR3 is 16 amino acids long. Looked up from germline, CDR1 is SGHRS and CDR2 is YFSETQ. The trim removed 4 bases at V and 6 bases at J, leaving 10 bases unmatched. The CDR3 protein is CASSPLEREGGNEQFF. The DNA for the CDR3 is TGCGCCAGCAGCCCCCTCGAGCGGGAGGGGGGCAATGAGCAGTTCTTC.

The chain has TRBV7-2 and TRBJ2-7, with D possibly matching TRBD2 (6 bases). This CDR3 comprises 13 residues. Trimming removed 5 bases at V and 4 bases at J, with 12 bases between. Germline V gene sequence: CDR1 SGHTA, CDR2 FQGNSA. In DNA, the CDR3 is TGTGCCAGCAGCCGCGGGACGGGGTACGAGCAGTACTTC. Translating gives CASSRGTGYEQYF.

The rearrangement joins TRBV3-1 (or the pseudogene TRBV3-2) to TRBJ2-1; 11 nucleotides line up with TRBD2. The length of the CDR3 is 18 residues. Trimming removed 4 bases from V and 8 bases from J; junction bases left unmatched: 16. In germline, CDR1 is LGHDT, CDR2 YNNKEL (reference sequence). The CDR3 bases are TGTGCCAGCAGCCCCCCAGGTCAGCTAGCGGGAGGAATCGATGAGCAGTTCTTC. Translation gives CASSPPGQLAGGIDEQFF.

V gene TRBV7-2 combines with J gene TRBJ1-5, with a tentative D call TRBD1 (6 bases). CDR3 size: 15 residues. V was clipped by 4 bases and J by 4 bases, with 14 bases between them. Germline V CDR1 and CDR2: SGHTA, FQGNSA. CDR3: CASSSRGHENQPQHF. The CDR3 DNA is TGTGCCAGCAGCTCGAGGGGACACGAGAATCAGCCCCAGCATTTT.

This clone was detected a few times. V is TRBV11-2 and J is TRBJ1-2; 7 bases line up with TRBD1. Unmatched junction bases numbered 10, after V lost 6 bases and J lost 3 bases. This CDR3 has 15 amino acids. Germline V gene sequence: CDR1 SGHAT, CDR2 FQNNGV. CDR3 residues: CASSSPPGGYYGYTF. The CDR3 DNA reads as TGTGCCAGCAGTTCCCCGCCAGGGGGGTACTATGGCTACACCTTC.

The chain recombines TRBV5-1 with TRBJ2-1; 9 nucleotides line up with TRBD2. V was clipped by 2 bases and J by 5 bases; unmatched bases: 5. Germline V gene lookup returns CDR1 SGHRS and CDR2 YFSETQ. The CDR3 is 15 amino acids. CDR3 protein: CASSFSGSPNNEQFF. The CDR3 DNA sequence: TGCGCCAGCAGCTTTAGCGGGAGTCCAAACAATGAGCAGTTCTTC. The whole variable domain, remainder taken from reference TRBV5-1 and TRBJ2-1, is KAGVTQTPRYLIKTRGQQVTLSCSPISGHRSVSWYQQTPGQGLQFLFEYFSETQRNKGNFPGRFSGRQFSNSRSEMNVSTLELGDSALYLCASSFSGSPNNEQFFGPGTRLTVL.

The gene calls are TRBV5-1 and TRBJ1-6; possibly TRBD1 for D (5 bases). Germline V CDR1 and CDR2: SGHRS, YFSETQ. This CDR3 region has 13 residues. V lost 4 bases and J lost 7, with 9 bases in between. CDR3 nucleotide sequence: TGCGCCAGCAGCACGGACACGAATTCACCCCTCCACTTT. Residues: CASSTDTNSPLHF.

The V call is TRBV30, the J call TRBJ2-5, with 8 positions matching TRBD1. This CDR3 is built from 16 residues. Germline assignment: CDR1 GTSNPN and CDR2 SVGIG (reference sequence). V shed 2 bases, J shed 3 bases, and the junction held 11 bases outside the gene matches. DNA of the CDR3: TGTGCCTGGAGTCTGTCCCCCCCGGGACAGGAAGAGACCCAGTACTTC. Encoded protein: CAWSLSPPGQEETQYF.